Below are 23 T cell receptor beta chains sequenced from a single sample in a study of blood T cells in healthy people across ages. The authors ran a second PCR of about 7 to 11 cycles using a sample-barcoded 5' primer and a J-beta primer mix. TCRdb independently ran MiXCR on the 5' RACE reads; one entry per CDR3 protein. The sample lists 1.5 million to 2 million distinct CDR3 sequences, 28% seen once, with more than 6% in the top ten. Sequencing was carried out using blood. The receptors were sampled from a woman under 40 in good health.

This clonotype has just a few counts. The chain uses TRBV5-1 and TRBJ2-7; TRBD1 matches 7 bases. The junction had 7 bases not matched to a gene; V was cut back by 5 bases and J by 2 bases. In germline, CDR1 is SGHRS, CDR2 YFSETQ. The CDR3 is 14 amino acids. The CDR3 DNA sequence: TGCGCCAGCAGGGCCGGGACAGTTACCTACGAGCAGTACTTC. Amino acids: CASRAGTVTYEQYF.

Concerning this clonotype: A read error is possible here, since a much larger clone lies one base away. Without the conserved terminal phenylalanine or tryptophan, this CDR3 likely stems from a read error. The V call is TRBV12-3 or TRBV12-4, the J call TRBJ1-2; D unresolved. This CDR3 spans 13 amino acids. V lost 6 bases and J 0 bases, leaving 8 bases between the germline ends. DNA of the CDR3: TGTGCCAGCAGAGATCAAGCTAACTATGGCTACACCTAC. Translation gives CASRDQANYGYTY.

The gene calls are TRBV25-1 and TRBJ1-5; no definite D call. Germline V gene sequence: CDR1 MGHDK, CDR2 SYGVNS. CDR3 length: 14 residues. The ends were cut back, 3 bases at V and 3 bases at J, with 9 bases in the middle. CDR3 loop: CASSELADNQPQHF. CDR3 nucleotides: TGTGCCAGCAGTGAGTTGGCAGACAATCAGCCCCAGCATTTT.

For this clonotype: This clone may be a read error of a much larger clone one base away. DNA of the CDR3: TGTGCCAGCTCCCACACCGGACCCAACAATGAGCAGTTCTTC. Protein product: CASSHTGPNNEQFF. The genes are TRBV18 and TRBJ2-1; no clear D. The CDR3 length is 14 residues. V lost 6 bases and J lost 5, with 14 bases in between. CDR1 KGHSH and CDR2 LQKENI come from the germline V gene.

About this clonotype: This may be a read error: a much more frequent sequence differs by one nucleotide. This chain connects TRBV12-3 or TRBV12-4 to TRBJ2-6; no clear D gene. This CDR3 is built from 13 residues. V lost 10 bases, J lost 2 bases, and 9 bases lay in between. The CDR3 loop reads CATKVTGANVLTF. In DNA, the CDR3 is TGTGCCACCAAGGTCACTGGGGCCAACGTCCTGACTTTC.

This clonotype was seen repeatedly, ten times or more. This chain links TRBV9 with TRBJ2-5; D is ambiguous. Trimming took 0 bases from V and 3 from J, leaving 9 bases between them. CDR1 SGDLS and CDR2 YYNGEE come from the germline V gene. The CDR3 has 14 residues. CDR3 sequence: CASSVGAREETQYF. The CDR3 coding sequence is TGTGCCAGCAGCGTAGGAGCGAGAGAAGAGACCCAGTACTTC.

The chain joins TRBV3-1 to TRBJ1-2; tentative D call: TRBD1 (6 bases). Trimming took off 5 bases at V and 1 base at J, with 14 bases between the two ends. The germline V gene encodes CDR1 LGHDT and CDR2 YNNKEL (reference sequence). This CDR3 spans 15 amino acids. As DNA, the CDR3 is TGTGCCAGCAGCAAAAGGACAGTTCTTAACTATGGCTACACCTTC. Translation gives CASSKRTVLNYGYTF.

Details on this clonotype: Possible read error: a much larger clone is one base away. CDR3 sequence (DNA): TGTGCCAGCAGCTTAGGCCTAGCGGGGGGGCCCGAGCAGTACTTC. This gives the protein CASSLGLAGGPEQYF. The gene calls are TRBV13 and TRBJ2-7; 12 nucleotides match TRBD2. This CDR3 region has 15 residues. J was trimmed by 6 bases and V by 0 bases; bases with no gene match: 3. Germline assignment: CDR1 PRHDT and CDR2 FYEKMQ (reference sequence).

J is TRBJ2-7 and V is TRBV20-1; 8 nucleotides match TRBD1. The CDR3 is 15 amino acids. Germline V gives CDR1 DFQATT, CDR2 SNEGSKA (reference sequence). V lost 3 bases and J lost 1; bases outside the gene matches: 8. Written as DNA, the CDR3 is TGCAGTGCTAGTTTCCAGGGGGCCCTTTCCTACGAGCAGTACTTC. Amino acid sequence: CSASFQGALSYEQYF.

The chain uses TRBV3-1 and TRBJ2-3; 9 bases align to TRBD2. With 2 bases clipped from V and 0 bases from J, the junction kept 6 bases outside the gene matches. The germline V gene has CDR1 LGHDT and CDR2 YNNKEL (reference sequence). This CDR3 has 17 residues. CDR3: CASSQMQTSGSTDTQYF. CDR3 coding DNA: TGTGCCAGCAGCCAAATGCAGACTAGCGGTAGCACAGATACGCAGTATTTT.

CDR3 amino acids: CATGQGALEQYF. The CDR3 DNA sequence: TGTGCCACAGGACAGGGGGCTCTCGAGCAGTACTTC. This chain joins TRBV10-3 and TRBJ2-4, with TRBD1 identical over 11 bases. The J call may be wrong; the DNA end is better matched by TRBJ2-7. The CDR3 length is 12 residues. Germline CDR1 reads ENHRY; CDR2 reads SYGVKD.

CDR3 nucleotides: TGTGCCAGCAGCGAACCACCTAGCACAAGCATTCAGTACTTC. Translating gives CASSEPPSTSIQYF. The J gene is TRBJ2-7, the V gene TRBV3-1; a possible D gene is TRBD2 (5 bases). The J call may be incorrect, as the DNA end agrees better with TRBJ2-4. Germline V gene data show CDR1 as LGHDT and CDR2 as YNNKEL (reference sequence). The CDR3 consists of 14 residues.

The J gene is TRBJ2-1, the V gene TRBV4-1; 9 bases agree with TRBD2. The ends lost 1 base at V and 10 bases at J; junction bases unmatched: 11. The CDR3 spans 16 residues. Per the germline V gene, CDR1 is MGHRA and CDR2 is YSYEKL. The CDR3 region is CASSQVPAGGGNEQFF. CDR3 DNA: TGCGCCAGCAGCCAAGTCCCAGCGGGGGGCGGTAACGAGCAGTTCTTC.

This clonotype was observed a handful of times. This chain links TRBV7-9 with TRBJ2-1; the D gene is possibly TRBD2 (6 bases). This CDR3 region has 13 residues. Trimming took off 5 bases at V and 10 bases at J, with 15 bases between the two ends. The V gene's germline CDR1 is SEHNR and CDR2 FQNEAQ (reference sequence). The CDR3 reads CASSPGGASEQFF. CDR3 nucleotide sequence: TGTGCCAGCAGCCCCGGCGGGGCAAGCGAGCAGTTCTTC.

This clonotype was recorded many times. In nucleotides, the CDR3 is TGCAGTACCGGGACTAGTAAGGATACGCAGTATTTT. It translates to CSTGTSKDTQYF. The chain uses TRBV20-1 and TRBJ2-3; TRBD2 matches at 8 bases. Germline trimming cut 8 bases from V and 6 bases from J; bases unmatched to any gene: 7. Germline CDR1 reads DFQATT; CDR2 reads SNEGSKA (reference sequence). CDR3 size: 12 residues.

This clonotype has more than one count but fewer than ten. This chain links TRBV10-3 with TRBJ2-1, with D perhaps given as TRBD1 or TRBD2 (5 bases each). Trimming took 5 bases from V and 8 from J, leaving 16 bases between them. CDR1 is ENHRY and CDR2 is SYGVKD in the germline V gene. The length of the CDR3 is 14 residues. The CDR3 loop is CAISRDGGFYEQFF. The CDR3 DNA follows: TGTGCCATCAGTCGGGACGGTGGATTCTATGAGCAGTTCTTC.

This clonotype was observed many times. This chain uses TRBV29-1 with TRBJ1-2, with a tentative D call TRBD1 (6 bases). CDR1 is SQVTM, CDR2 ANQGSEA, per germline. This CDR3 is 13 amino acids long. V lost 3 bases to trimming and J lost 4 bases, with 12 bases between them. CDR3 nucleotide sequence: TGCAGCGTTGATCGTTCGGGGGCCTATGGCTACACCTTC. Translation: CSVDRSGAYGYTF.

This clonotype was recorded only once. This may be a read error: a much more frequent sequence differs by one nucleotide. V is TRBV9 and J is TRBJ2-7; 7 nucleotides agree with TRBD2. The CDR3 has 15 residues. V shed 3 bases and J 2 bases; nucleotides not matched to a gene: 8. Looked up from germline, CDR1 is SGDLS and CDR2 is YYNGEE. The CDR3: CASSGGVGRTYEQYF. CDR3 sequence (DNA): TGTGCCAGCAGCGGAGGGGTCGGGAGGACCTACGAGCAGTACTTC.

The rearrangement links TRBV18 to TRBJ2-7; the match to TRBD2 covers 9 bases. This CDR3 contains 17 residues. V lost 1 base to trimming and J lost 4 bases; unmatched junction nucleotides: 11. The V gene's germline CDR1 is KGHSH and CDR2 LQKENI. The CDR3, as DNA: TGTGCCAGCTCACCACGATCGGCGGGAGGGCCTCTATACGAGCAGTACTTC. Translation: CASSPRSAGGPLYEQYF.

Worth noting for this clonotype: Relative to the germline gene, one junction end is altered; a read error may explain this. This chain links TRBV5-1 with TRBJ2-1; 9 bases are shared with TRBD1. Germline loops: CDR1 SGHRS, CDR2 YFSETQ. The CDR3 has 14 amino acids. The DNA of the CDR3 is TGCGCCCGCAGCTTCGGGACAGGGTCCAATGAGCAGTTCTTC. This sequence encodes CARSFGTGSNEQFF.

This clonotype was observed a single time. The V and J genes are TRBV7-2 and TRBJ2-1; TRBD1 agrees at 8 bases. Per the germline V gene, CDR1 is SGHTA and CDR2 is FQGNSA. The V segment lost 7 bases and the J segment 6 bases; nucleotides outside the gene matches: 5. This CDR3 region has 13 residues. CDR3 loop: CASNPRGLNEQFF. In DNA, the CDR3 is TGTGCCAGCAACCCCAGGGGGCTCAATGAGCAGTTCTTC.

The V gene is TRBV29-1, the J gene TRBJ1-2; D call uncertain. The CDR3 has 12 residues. The V end lost 4 bases, the J end lost 8 bases, and 14 bases lay between the germline ends. Germline-derived CDR1 and CDR2 are SQVTM and ANQGSEA. The CDR3 DNA is TGCAGCGTTGGTTTAAGCGGCGGGGGCTACACCTTC. This translates into CSVGLSGGGYTF.

This rearrangement joins TRBV5-1 to TRBJ2-5; weak D call: TRBD2 (5 bases). CDR3 length: 15 amino acids. Trimming stripped 1 base from V and 7 bases from J, with 17 bases between. Germline V gene data show CDR1 as SGHRS and CDR2 as YFSETQ. The CDR3 DNA reads TGCGCCAGCAGCTTGATGGCGGGCGCGGGTGGGACCCAGTACTTC. It codes for CASSLMAGAGGTQYF.